The 18 T cell receptor beta chains below were found in one sample sequenced in a study of blood T cell repertoires in COVID-19. The data were produced by immunoSEQ multiplex PCR, yet TCRdb's version contains in-frame clones alone and is incomplete. Of fewer than 200,000 clones in the sample, 80% to 90% were seen once. Material: peripheral blood. The receptors were sampled from a woman between 45 and 60 years old with acute or convalescent COVID-19.

The gene calls are TRBV5-1 and TRBJ1-1; 9 positions agree with TRBD1. The ends lost 4 bases at V and 4 bases at J; junction bases unmatched: 11. This CDR3 contains 16 residues. Per the germline V gene, CDR1 is SGHRS and CDR2 is YFSETQ. This CDR3 is CASSPGTGWSGTEAFF. The CDR3 bases are TGCGCCAGCAGCCCCGGGACAGGGTGGTCGGGCACTGAAGCTTTCTTT.

V is TRBV3-1 (or the pseudogene TRBV3-2) and J is TRBJ2-1; D gene uncertain. CDR1 is LGHDT, CDR2 YNNKEL, per germline (reference sequence). This CDR3 comprises 11 residues. V dropped 4 bases and J dropped 6 bases, with 4 bases sitting between them. The DNA for the CDR3 is TGTGCCAGCAGCCTCAGCAATGAGCAGTTCTTC. It is translated as CASSLSNEQFF.

This chain links TRBV6-5 with TRBJ2-1; 7 bases map to TRBD2. With V trimmed by 5 bases and J by 8 bases, 3 bases remained unmatched. The CDR3 length is 12 residues. The V gene's germline CDR1 is MNHEY and CDR2 SVGAGI. The CDR3 is CASSRGGDEQFF. The CDR3 region has the DNA TGTGCCAGCAGTCGTGGGGGGGATGAGCAGTTCTTC.

V usage is TRBV5-1 and J usage is TRBJ1-1; tentative D call: TRBD1 (6 bases). Germline CDR1 reads SGHRS; CDR2 reads YFSETQ. This CDR3 comprises 16 residues. The V end was cut by 2 bases, the J end by 0 bases, with 14 bases between. CDR3 in DNA: TGCGCCAGCAGCTTCTATACCGGGACAATGAACACTGAAGCTTTCTTT. Translation: CASSFYTGTMNTEAFF.

Only a few counts were recorded for this clone. The rearrangement links TRBV11-2 to TRBJ2-5, with 8 nucleotides matching TRBD2. The CDR3 has 13 amino acids. The junction had 6 bases not matched to a gene; V was cut back by 5 bases and J by 7 bases. Looked up from germline, CDR1 is SGHAT and CDR2 is FQNNGV. The CDR3, as DNA: TGTGCCAGCAGCCAGACTAGCGACGGGACCCAGTACTTC. It translates to CASSQTSDGTQYF.

The rearrangement uses TRBV11-3 and TRBJ1-5; D remains ambiguous. The CDR3 runs to 15 residues. V was clipped by 2 bases and J by 2 bases, with 10 bases between them. Germline CDR1 and CDR2: SGHNT and YENEEA. CDR3 in amino acids: CASSLSSAGNQPQHF. The CDR3 DNA follows: TGTGCCAGCAGCTTAAGTTCGGCGGGCAATCAGCCCCAGCATTTT.

The chain employs TRBV4-3 and TRBJ2-1; D may be TRBD1 (6 bases). Germline lookup yields CDR1 LGHNA and CDR2 YSLEER. Trimming stripped 0 bases from V and 8 bases from J, with 17 bases between. This CDR3 region has 16 residues. This CDR3 reads CASSQDRGGTDDEQFF. Here the CDR3 DNA reads TGCGCCAGCAGCCAAGACAGGGGTGGCACCGACGATGAGCAGTTCTTC.

This chain uses TRBV7-9 with TRBJ1-2; 7 bases line up with TRBD1. The ends lost 2 bases at V and 3 bases at J; junction bases unmatched: 6. Per germline, CDR1 SEHNR and CDR2 FQNEAQ (reference sequence). CDR3 length equals 15 residues. Here the CDR3 DNA reads TGTGCCAGCAGCTTACCAGGGGGACTGGACTATGGCTACACCTTC. Amino acid sequence: CASSLPGGLDYGYTF.

The V gene is TRBV19, the J gene TRBJ2-7; TRBD1 matches 8 bases. Trimming took 8 bases from V and 0 from J; bases not matched to a gene: 6. The germline V gene has CDR1 LNHDA and CDR2 SQIVND (reference sequence). The CDR3 loop spans 14 amino acids. The CDR3 coding sequence is TGTGCCAGTTCACACACAGGGGGCTCCTACGAGCAGTACTTC. This sequence encodes CASSHTGGSYEQYF.

The CDR3 loop is CASSRQGSLGEQFF. CDR3 nucleotides: TGTGCCAGTAGCCGACAGGGAAGTCTGGGTGAGCAGTTCTTC. This chain uses TRBV19 with TRBJ2-1; 7 bases are shared with TRBD1. The CDR3 consists of 14 residues. The V gene's germline CDR1 is LNHDA and CDR2 SQIVND (reference sequence). V was pared by 6 bases and J by 9 bases, with 11 bases of the junction left unmatched.

The chain joins TRBV2 to TRBJ2-3; 11 bases line up with TRBD1. The ends lost 1 base at V and 4 bases at J; junction bases unmatched: 1. The CDR3 loop spans 15 amino acids. Germline CDR1 is SNHLY and CDR2 is FYNNEI. CDR3 residues: CASSEGTGGADTQYF. The CDR3 DNA follows: TGTGCCAGCAGTGAAGGGACAGGGGGCGCAGATACGCAGTATTTT.

V usage is TRBV6-2 or TRBV6-3 and J usage is TRBJ2-3; TRBD2 matches 8 bases. The trim removed 2 bases at V and 0 bases at J, leaving 4 bases unmatched. CDR1 is MNHEY, CDR2 SVGEGT, per germline. This CDR3 region has 16 residues. Here the CDR3 reads CASSYPTSASTDTQYF. The CDR3 nucleotides read TGTGCCAGCAGTTACCCGACTAGCGCCAGCACAGATACGCAGTATTTT.

This clone has a single count. As DNA, the CDR3 is TGTGCCAGTAGACAGGACAGGGGCAATCAGCCCCAGCATTTT. This sequence encodes CASRQDRGNQPQHF. The chain recombines TRBV19 with TRBJ1-5; 8 positions match TRBD1. Losses at the gene ends were 6 bases for V and 2 bases for J; bases not matched to a gene: 3. The CDR3 is 14 amino acids. Germline CDR1 LNHDA, CDR2 SQIVND (reference sequence).

The J gene is TRBJ1-5, the V gene TRBV19, with D uncertain. The ends were cut back, 5 bases at V and 0 bases at J, with 14 bases in the middle. Germline V CDR1 and CDR2: LNHDA, SQIVND (reference sequence). CDR3 length: 16 residues. CDR3 sequence: CASSENRFYSNQPQHF. In DNA form, the CDR3 reads TGTGCCAGTAGTGAGAACAGATTCTATAGCAATCAGCCCCAGCATTTT. The full variable domain, with the rest looked up from reference TRBV19 and TRBJ1-5, is DGGITQSPKYLFRKEGQNVTLSCEQNLNHDAMYWYRQDPGQGLRLIYYSQIVNDFQKGDIAEGYSVSREKKESFPLTVTSAQKNPTAFYLCASSENRFYSNQPQHFGDGTRLSIL.

V and J are TRBV7-2 and TRBJ2-1; 8 nucleotides line up with TRBD2. Germline V lookup: CDR1 SGHTA, CDR2 FQGNSA. The CDR3 is made up of 13 amino acids. V dropped 2 bases and J dropped 8; count of bases not matched to a gene: 2. The CDR3 is CASSLISGDEQFF. Here the CDR3 DNA reads TGTGCCAGCAGCTTAATTAGCGGGGATGAGCAGTTCTTC.

DNA for the CDR3: TGTGCCACTTCGACCGGGACTAGCAGTTTCGAGCAGTACTTC. Encoded protein: CATSTGTSSFEQYF. This chain joins TRBV6-5 and TRBJ2-7, with 9 nucleotides matching TRBD2. Trimming took 10 bases from V and 6 from J; bases not matched to a gene: 13. The germline CDR1 and CDR2 sequences are MNHEY and SVGAGI. The CDR3 is 14 amino acids.

The chain employs TRBV10-3 and TRBJ1-3, with D unclear. The CDR3 is 12 residues long. The V gene lost 3 bases and the J gene lost 2 bases, with 2 bases spanning the gap. CDR1 is ENHRY, CDR2 SYGVKD, per germline. The CDR3 DNA reads as TGTGCCATCAGTGATACTGGAAACACCATATATTTT. As protein: CAISDTGNTIYF.

The V and J genes are TRBV5-6 and TRBJ1-5; 7 bases fit TRBD1. Germline V lookup: CDR1 SGHDT, CDR2 YYEEEE. The CDR3 sequence is 17 residues long. V shed 3 bases, J shed 3 bases, and the junction held 12 bases outside the gene matches. The CDR3 here is CASSSRTGSWPNQPQHF. CDR3 nucleotide sequence: TGTGCCAGCAGCTCCCGGACAGGAAGTTGGCCCAATCAGCCCCAGCATTTT.